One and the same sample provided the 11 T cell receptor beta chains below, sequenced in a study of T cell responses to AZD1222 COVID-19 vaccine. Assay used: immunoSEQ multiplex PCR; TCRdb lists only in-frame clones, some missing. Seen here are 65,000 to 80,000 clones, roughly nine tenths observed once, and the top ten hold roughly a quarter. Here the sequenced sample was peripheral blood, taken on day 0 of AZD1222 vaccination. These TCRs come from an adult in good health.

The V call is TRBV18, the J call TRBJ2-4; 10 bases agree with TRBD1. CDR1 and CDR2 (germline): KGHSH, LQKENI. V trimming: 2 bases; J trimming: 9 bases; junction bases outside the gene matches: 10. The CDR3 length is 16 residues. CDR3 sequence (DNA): TGTGCCAGCTCACCATTGGACAGGGGGGAGAGTAGCATTCAGTACTTC. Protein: CASSPLDRGESSIQYF.

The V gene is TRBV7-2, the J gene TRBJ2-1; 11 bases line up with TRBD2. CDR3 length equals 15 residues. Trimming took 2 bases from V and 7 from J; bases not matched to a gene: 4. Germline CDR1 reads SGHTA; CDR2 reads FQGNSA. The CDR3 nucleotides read TGTGCCAGCAGCTTAAGGACTAGCGGGCCGAATGAGCAGTTCTTC. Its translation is CASSLRTSGPNEQFF.

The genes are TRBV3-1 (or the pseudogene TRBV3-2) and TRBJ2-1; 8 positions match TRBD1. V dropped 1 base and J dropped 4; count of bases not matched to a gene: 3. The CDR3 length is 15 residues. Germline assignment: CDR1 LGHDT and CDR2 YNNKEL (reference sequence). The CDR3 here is CASSQVWDRYNEQFF. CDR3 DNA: TGTGCCAGCAGCCAAGTATGGGACAGGTACAATGAGCAGTTCTTC.

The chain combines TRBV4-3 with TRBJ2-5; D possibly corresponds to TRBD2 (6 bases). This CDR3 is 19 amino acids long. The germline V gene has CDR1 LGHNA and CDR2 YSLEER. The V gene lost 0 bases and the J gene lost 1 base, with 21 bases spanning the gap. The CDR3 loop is CASSQDRRRAPPGQETQYF. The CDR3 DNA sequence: TGCGCCAGCAGCCAAGATCGAAGGAGGGCCCCCCCGGGCCAAGAGACCCAGTACTTC.

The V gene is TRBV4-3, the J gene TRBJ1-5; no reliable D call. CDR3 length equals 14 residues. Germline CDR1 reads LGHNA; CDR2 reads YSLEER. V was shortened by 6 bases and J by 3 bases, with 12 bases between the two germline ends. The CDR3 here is CASSAQLDNQPQHF. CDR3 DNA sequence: TGCGCCAGCAGTGCCCAGTTGGACAATCAGCCCCAGCATTTT.

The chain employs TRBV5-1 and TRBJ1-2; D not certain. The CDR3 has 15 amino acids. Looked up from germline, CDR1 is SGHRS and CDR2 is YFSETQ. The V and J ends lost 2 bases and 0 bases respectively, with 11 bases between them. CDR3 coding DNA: TGCGCCAGCAGCTTTCAGGTGAGAGCTAACTATGGCTACACCTTC. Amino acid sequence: CASSFQVRANYGYTF.

CDR3 DNA: TGTGCCAGCATGGGCAATGAGCAGTTCTTC. Protein: CASMGNEQFF. This chain connects TRBV28 to TRBJ2-1; D not certain. Germline values: CDR1 MDHEN, CDR2 SYDVKM. The CDR3 has 10 amino acids. The V gene lost 7 bases and the J gene lost 6 bases, with 4 bases spanning the gap.

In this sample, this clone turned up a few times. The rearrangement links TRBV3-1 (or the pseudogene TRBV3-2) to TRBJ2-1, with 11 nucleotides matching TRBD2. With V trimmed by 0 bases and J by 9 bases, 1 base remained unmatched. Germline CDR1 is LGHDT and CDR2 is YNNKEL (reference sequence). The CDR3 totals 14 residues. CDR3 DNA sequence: TGTGCCAGCAGCCAAGAGGGACTAGCGGTTGAGCAGTTCTTC. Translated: CASSQEGLAVEQFF.

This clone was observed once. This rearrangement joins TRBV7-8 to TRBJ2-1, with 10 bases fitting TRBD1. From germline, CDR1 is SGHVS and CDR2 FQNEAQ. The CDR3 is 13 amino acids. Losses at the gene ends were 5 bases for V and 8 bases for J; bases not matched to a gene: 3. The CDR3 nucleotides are TGTGCCAGCAGCCCGACAGGGGGCGATGAGCAGTTCTTC. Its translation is CASSPTGGDEQFF.

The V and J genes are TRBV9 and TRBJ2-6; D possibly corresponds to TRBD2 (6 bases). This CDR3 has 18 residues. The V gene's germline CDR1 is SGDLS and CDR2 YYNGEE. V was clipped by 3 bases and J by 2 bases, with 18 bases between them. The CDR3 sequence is CASSERVGPSAGANVLTF. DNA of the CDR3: TGTGCCAGCAGCGAGAGGGTGGGACCTAGCGCTGGGGCCAACGTCCTGACTTTC.

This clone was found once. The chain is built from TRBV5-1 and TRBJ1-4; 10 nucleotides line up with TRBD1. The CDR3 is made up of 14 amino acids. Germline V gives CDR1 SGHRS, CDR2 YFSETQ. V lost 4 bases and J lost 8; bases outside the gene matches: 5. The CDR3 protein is CASSRDRGREKLFF. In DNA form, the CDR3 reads TGCGCCAGCAGCCGCGACAGGGGGCGGGAAAAACTGTTTTTT. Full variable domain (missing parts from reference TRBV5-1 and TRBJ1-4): KAGVTQTPRYLIKTRGQQVTLSCSPISGHRSVSWYQQTPGQGLQFLFEYFSETQRNKGNFPGRFSGRQFSNSRSEMNVSTLELGDSALYLCASSRDRGREKLFFGSGTQLSVL.